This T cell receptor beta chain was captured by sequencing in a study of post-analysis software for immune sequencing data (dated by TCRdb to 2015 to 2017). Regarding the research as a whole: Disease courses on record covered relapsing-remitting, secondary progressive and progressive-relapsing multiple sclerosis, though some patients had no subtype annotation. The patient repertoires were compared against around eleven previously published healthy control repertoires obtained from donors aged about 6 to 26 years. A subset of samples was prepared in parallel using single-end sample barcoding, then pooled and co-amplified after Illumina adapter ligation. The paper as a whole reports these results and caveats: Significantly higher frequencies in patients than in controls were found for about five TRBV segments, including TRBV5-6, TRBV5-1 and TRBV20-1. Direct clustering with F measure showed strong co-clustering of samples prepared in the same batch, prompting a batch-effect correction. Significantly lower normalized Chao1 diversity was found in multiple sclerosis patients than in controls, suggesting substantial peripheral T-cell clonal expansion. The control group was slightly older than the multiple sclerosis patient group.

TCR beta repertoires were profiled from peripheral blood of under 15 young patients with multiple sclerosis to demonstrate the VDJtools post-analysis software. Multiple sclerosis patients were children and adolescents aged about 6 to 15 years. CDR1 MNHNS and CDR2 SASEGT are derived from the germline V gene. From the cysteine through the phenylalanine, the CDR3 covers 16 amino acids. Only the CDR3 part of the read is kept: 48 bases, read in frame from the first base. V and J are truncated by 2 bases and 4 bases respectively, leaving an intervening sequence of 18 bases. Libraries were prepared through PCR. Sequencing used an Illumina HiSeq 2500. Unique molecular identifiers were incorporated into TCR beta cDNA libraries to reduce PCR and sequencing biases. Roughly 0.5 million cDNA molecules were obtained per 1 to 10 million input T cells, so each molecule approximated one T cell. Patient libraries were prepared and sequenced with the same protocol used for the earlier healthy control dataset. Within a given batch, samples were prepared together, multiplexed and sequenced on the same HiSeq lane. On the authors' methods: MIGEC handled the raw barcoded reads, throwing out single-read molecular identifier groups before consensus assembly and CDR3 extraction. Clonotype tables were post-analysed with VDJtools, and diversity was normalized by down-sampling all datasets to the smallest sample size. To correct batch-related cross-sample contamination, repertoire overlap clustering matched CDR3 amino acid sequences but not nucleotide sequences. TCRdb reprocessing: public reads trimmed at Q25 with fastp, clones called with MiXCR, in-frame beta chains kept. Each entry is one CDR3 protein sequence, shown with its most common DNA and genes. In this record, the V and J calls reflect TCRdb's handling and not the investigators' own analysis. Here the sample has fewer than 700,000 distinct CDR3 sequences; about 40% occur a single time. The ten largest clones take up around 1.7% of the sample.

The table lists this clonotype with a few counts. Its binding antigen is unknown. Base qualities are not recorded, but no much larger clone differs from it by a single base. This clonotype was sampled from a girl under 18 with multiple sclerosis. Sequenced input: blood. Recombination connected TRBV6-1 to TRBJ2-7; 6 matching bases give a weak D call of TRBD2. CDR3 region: CASSERSTFGGYEQYF. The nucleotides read TGTGCCAGCAGTGAAAGGTCCACCTTTGGGGGGTACGAGCAGTACTTC.